These T cell receptor beta chains were read from a single sample in a study of T cells in Graves' hyperthyroidism and ophthalmopathy. Each CDR3 protein is one row after TCRdb ran MiXCR on the multiplex PCR reads. The sample has 730,000 or so distinct CDR3 sequences, around 20% seen once. The specimen sequenced was blood. The receptors come from a woman aged 45-65 years with Graves' hyperthyroidism that later progressed to Graves' ophthalmopathy. Both conserved end residues are part of each CDR3. Fields, in order: clone size, J gene, V gene, D gene, CDR3 DNA, CDR3 protein. The D gene is left open where the match is weak. The size field is filled for only some rows; it gives once, few, many or a size class.

>few|TRBJ1-2|TRBV4-1|-
TGCGCCAGCAGCCACGTAGGACAGAACTATGGCTACACCTTC
CASSHVGQNYGYTF
>-|TRBJ1-2|TRBV20-1|-
-
CSAPPAGPYGCTF
>many|TRBJ1-1|TRBV5-8|-
TGTGCCAGCAGCTTGTTCGGGGGCGAAGCTTTCTTT
CASSLFGGEAFF
>many|TRBJ1-1|TRBV7-8|TRBD1
TGTGCCAGCAGCTTCGGACAGGGGGCGGGGGTGAACACTGAAGCTTTCTTT
CASSFGQGAGVNTEAFF
>few|TRBJ2-7|TRBV7-9|-
TGTGCCAGCAGCTTACTGGACAGCTCCTACGAGCAGTACTTC
CASSLLDSSYEQYF
>many|TRBJ1-5|TRBV12-3/TRBV12-4|-
TGTGCCAGCAGTCCCGGACAGTATAGCAATCAGCCCCAGCATTTT
CASSPGQYSNQPQHF
>few|TRBJ1-2|TRBV3-1|-
TGTGCCAGCAGCCAGCCACAGGGAGCTAACTATGGCTACACCTTC
CASSQPQGANYGYTF
>few|TRBJ1-2|TRBV30|-
TGTGCCTGGAGTGTACTGGAGGGTAGATATGACTACACCTTC
CAWSVLEGRYDYTF
>few|TRBJ2-3|TRBV9|-
TGTGCCAGCAGCTGGCGGGGGCGAGATGATACGCAGTATTTT
CASSWRGRDDTQYF
>many|TRBJ1-5|TRBV2|-
TGTGCCAGCAGTGAATTACATAGCAATCAGCCCCAGCATTTT
CASSELHSNQPQHF
>many|TRBJ2-3|TRBV12-3/TRBV12-4|-
TGTGCCAGCAGGGCCGAGGGGCCCTCTTATTCCGGCACAGATACGCAGTATTTT
CASRAEGPSYSGTDTQYF